Below are 30 T cell receptor beta chains sequenced from a single sample in a study of blood T cell repertoires in COVID-19. Repertoires were generated with immunoSEQ multiplex PCR, while TCRdb's copy carries only in-frame clones and drops some. The data contain approximately 110,000 clones, approximately 81% of them seen just once; the ten biggest clones take up less than 2.5%. What was sequenced was peripheral blood. Receptors originate from a human donor in a cohort sampled during active COVID-19.

This clone was picked up one time. The J gene is TRBJ1-4, the V gene TRBV28, with TRBD1 identical over 9 bases. The J segment lost 7 bases and the V segment lost 6 bases, leaving 9 bases of the junction unmatched. Germline V lookup: CDR1 MDHEN, CDR2 SYDVKM. The CDR3 extends over 15 amino acids. CDR3 DNA: TGTGCCAGCAGCTCGGGGGACAGGGCGGGTGAAAAACTGTTTTTT. This encodes CASSSGDRAGEKLFF.

The rearrangement links TRBV3-1 (or the pseudogene TRBV3-2) to TRBJ2-1; TRBD2 matches 10 bases. V trimming: 0 bases; J trimming: 4 bases; junction bases outside the gene matches: 3. This CDR3 spans 16 amino acids. Germline CDR1 and CDR2: LGHDT and YNNKEL (reference sequence). DNA for the CDR3: TGTGCCAGCAGCCAAGAGCCACTAGCGGGATACAATGAGCAGTTCTTC. Protein product: CASSQEPLAGYNEQFF.

V and J are TRBV5-4 and TRBJ2-2, with TRBD1 identical over 9 bases. With 2 bases clipped from V and 3 bases from J, the junction kept 5 bases outside the gene matches. Looked up from germline, CDR1 is SGHNT and CDR2 is YYREEE (reference sequence). The CDR3 extends over 16 amino acids. The CDR3 bases are TGTGCCAGCAGCTTTGACAGGGGGGCAGACACCGGGGAGCTGTTTTTT. Translated, it gives CASSFDRGADTGELFF.

The chain carries TRBV6-5 and TRBJ2-1; 10 bases line up with TRBD2. The CDR3 loop spans 15 amino acids. V was clipped by 5 bases and J by 2 bases; unmatched bases: 3. Germline CDR1 and CDR2: MNHEY and SVGAGI. CDR3 sequence reads: CASSPSGRAYNEQFF. In nucleotides, the CDR3 is TGTGCCAGCAGTCCCAGCGGGAGGGCCTACAATGAGCAGTTCTTC.

This rearrangement joins TRBV5-1 to TRBJ2-6, with D tentatively TRBD2 (5 bases). Trimming stripped 0 bases from V and 1 base from J, with 8 bases between. CDR1 is SGHRS and CDR2 is YFSETQ in the germline V gene. The CDR3 has 16 residues. This chain's CDR3 is CASSLDGLSGANVLTF. CDR3 nucleotide sequence: TGCGCCAGCAGCTTGGACGGACTTTCTGGGGCCAACGTCCTGACTTTC. Together with reference TRBV5-1 and TRBJ2-6, the CDR3 gives the full variable domain: KAGVTQTPRYLIKTRGQQVTLSCSPISGHRSVSWYQQTPGQGLQFLFEYFSETQRNKGNFPGRFSGRQFSNSRSEMNVSTLELGDSALYLCASSLDGLSGANVLTFGAGSRLTVL.

The CDR3 DNA reads TGCAGCGTTGTCGGAGGGGTAGGGACCGGGGAGCTGTTTTTT. Translated: CSVVGGVGTGELFF. The gene calls are TRBV29-1 and TRBJ2-2; a weak D match, TRBD2 (6 bases). Looked up from germline, CDR1 is SQVTM and CDR2 is ANQGSEA. CDR3 length: 14 residues. V lost 4 bases to trimming and J lost 5 bases, with 14 bases between them.

This chain uses TRBV5-4 with TRBJ2-3; 10 nucleotides agree with TRBD2. The CDR3 has 16 residues. With 0 bases clipped from V and 2 bases from J, the junction kept 3 bases outside the gene matches. Per the germline V gene, CDR1 is SGHNT and CDR2 is YYREEE (reference sequence). CDR3 sequence reads: CASSLGAGGFTDTQYF. The CDR3 DNA reads as TGTGCCAGCAGCTTGGGAGCGGGGGGGTTCACAGATACGCAGTATTTT.

The chain combines TRBV20-1 with TRBJ2-2, with D possibly TRBD2 on 5 matching bases. In germline, CDR1 is DFQATT, CDR2 SNEGSKA (reference sequence). This CDR3 contains 14 residues. Trimming stripped 3 bases from V and 1 base from J, with 9 bases between. DNA for the CDR3: TGCAGTGCTAGTCACGGGGTGAACACCGGGGAGCTGTTTTTT. This translates into CSASHGVNTGELFF.

The V call is TRBV20-1, the J call TRBJ1-5; tentative D call: TRBD1 (6 bases). The CDR3 has 14 amino acids. Trimming cost V 3 bases and J 1 base, with 10 bases left between them. Germline V gene lookup returns CDR1 DFQATT and CDR2 SNEGSKA (reference sequence). The CDR3 DNA is TGCAGTGCTAGTCAGGGGCAAAGCAATCAGCCCCAGCATTTT. Translated: CSASQGQSNQPQHF.

This clone appeared a single time. This rearrangement joins TRBV19 to TRBJ1-2; D not resolved. With 4 bases removed from V and 5 bases from J, the gap between germline ends came to 14 bases. This CDR3 is built from 14 residues. Looked up from germline, CDR1 is LNHDA and CDR2 is SQIVND (reference sequence). CDR3 sequence (DNA): TGTGCCAGTAGTAATAGACCCGAAGCGTATGGCTACACCTTC. It is translated as CASSNRPEAYGYTF.

The genes are TRBV4-1 and TRBJ2-7; TRBD2 is a possible D gene (7 bases). V dropped 1 base and J dropped 5 bases, with 15 bases sitting between them. The CDR3 runs to 15 residues. CDR1 is MGHRA, CDR2 YSYEKL, per germline. CDR3 nucleotide sequence: TGCGCCAGCAGCCAAGTCATTCAGCGGGACAACGAGCAGTACTTC. Amino acid sequence: CASSQVIQRDNEQYF.

The rearrangement joins TRBV21-1 to TRBJ1-5; TRBD1, the D gene given by the table, was not confirmed from the DNA. TRBV21-1 is described as a pseudogene. The CDR3 has 15 amino acids. This chain's CDR3 is CASRCTGTGHQPQHF. The CDR3 coding sequence is TGTGCCAGCAGGTGCACGGGGACAGGGCATCAGCCCCAGCATTTT.

CDR3 protein: CASSLVDGNTIYF. CDR3 nucleotides: TGTGCCAGCAGCCTCGTAGATGGAAACACCATATATTTT. The V call is TRBV16, the J call TRBJ1-3; D is unresolved. Germline CDR1 reads KGHSY; CDR2 reads FQNENV. V gave up 4 bases and J gave up 3 bases, with 7 bases separating them. This CDR3 spans 13 amino acids.

The V and J genes are TRBV18 and TRBJ1-1; D is perhaps TRBD1 (6 bases). The V and J ends lost 6 bases and 8 bases respectively, with 16 bases between them. This CDR3 comprises 13 residues. CDR1 and CDR2 from the germline V gene are KGHSH and LQKENI. Written as DNA, the CDR3 is TGTGCCAGCTCCCTAATACAGGGACCAGAAGCTTTCTTT. Protein product: CASSLIQGPEAFF. Based on the CDR3 plus reference TRBV18 and TRBJ1-1, the full variable domain is NAGVMQNPRHLVRRRGQEARLRCSPMKGHSHVYWYRQLPEEGLKFMVYLQKENIIDESGMPKERFSAEFPKEGPSILRIQQVVRGDSAAYFCASSLIQGPEAFFGQGTRLTVV.

This chain connects TRBV6-5 to TRBJ2-2; D gene unclear. The CDR3 sequence is 15 residues long. Trimming pared 0 bases from V and 6 bases from J, leaving 11 bases between. CDR1 is MNHEY and CDR2 is SVGAGI in the germline V gene. For the CDR3, the DNA is TGTGCCAGCAGTTACTCTCCAAGCGAAGCCGGGGAGCTGTTTTTT. Translation gives CASSYSPSEAGELFF.

V gene TRBV7-3 combines with J gene TRBJ1-1; 9 bases fit TRBD1. The germline V gene encodes CDR1 SGHTA and CDR2 FQGTGA. V trimming: 5 bases; J trimming: 5 bases; junction bases outside the gene matches: 9. The CDR3 totals 15 residues. The CDR3 nucleotides are TGTGCCAGCAGCAACCAGGGACAGGGTCGGACTGAAGCTTTCTTT. Translated: CASSNQGQGRTEAFF.

The V call is TRBV5-1, the J call TRBJ1-1; no firm D call. Germline V CDR1 and CDR2: SGHRS, YFSETQ. The CDR3 covers 13 residues. Trimming took off 3 bases at V and 3 bases at J, with 9 bases between the two ends. The CDR3 is CASSSGSDTEAFF. CDR3 coding DNA: TGCGCCAGCAGCTCCGGGTCGGACACTGAAGCTTTCTTT.

This clone was seen once. The chain links TRBV3-1 (or the pseudogene TRBV3-2) to TRBJ2-1, with TRBD2 identical over 8 bases. V gave up 1 base and J gave up 3 bases; unmatched junction bases: 11. The CDR3 totals 18 residues. CDR1 and CDR2 (germline): LGHDT, YNNKEL (reference sequence). The CDR3 DNA reads TGTGCCAGCAGCCAAGTGGCCGGGACTAGTTCCAGCTACAATGAGCAGTTCTTC. Its protein product is CASSQVAGTSSSYNEQFF.

The J gene is TRBJ2-1, the V gene TRBV30; 8 nucleotides align to TRBD2. The junction had 11 bases not matched to a gene; V was cut back by 1 base and J by 9 bases. CDR3 length equals 15 residues. CDR1 GTSNPN and CDR2 SVGIG come from the germline V gene (reference sequence). CDR3 amino acids: CAWSGSGSFSGEQFF. The CDR3 DNA follows: TGTGCCTGGAGTGGGAGCGGGAGCTTTTCGGGTGAGCAGTTCTTC.

This rearrangement joins TRBV6-1 to TRBJ2-3; 11 bases agree with TRBD2. CDR3 length equals 16 residues. The germline V gene has CDR1 MNHNS and CDR2 SASEGT. V trimming: 4 bases; J trimming: 5 bases; junction bases outside the gene matches: 8. The CDR3 DNA is TGTGCCAGCAGTGGGGGGGTTAGCGGGAGGGGAGATACGCAGTATTTT. Its protein product is CASSGGVSGRGDTQYF.

The genes are TRBV12-5 and TRBJ2-5; no definite D call. Germline-derived CDR1 and CDR2 are LGHNT and FRNRAP. Trimming took off 5 bases at V and 4 bases at J, with 14 bases between the two ends. The CDR3 extends over 14 amino acids. CDR3 coding DNA: TGTGCTAGTGGTCTGTCCGGGTCGGTAGAGACCCAGTACTTC. It encodes CASGLSGSVETQYF.

The J gene is TRBJ2-3, the V gene TRBV10-3; 15 bases match TRBD2. Germline-derived CDR1 and CDR2 are ENHRY and SYGVKD. CDR3 size: 17 residues. V gave up 0 bases and J gave up 4 bases; unmatched junction bases: 2. CDR3 DNA sequence: TGTGCCATCAGTGAGTCGAGGACTAGCGGGAGGGCAGATACGCAGTATTTT. Protein product: CAISESRTSGRADTQYF.

The chain couples TRBV7-2 to TRBJ2-7, with 8 bases fitting TRBD2. Germline V gene data show CDR1 as SGHTA and CDR2 as FQGNSA. The V gene end was trimmed by 3 bases and the J gene end by 3 bases; junction bases not matched to a gene: 4. The CDR3 is made up of 14 amino acids. CDR3 DNA: TGTGCCAGCAGCTTCACAGCGGGAGACTACGAGCAGTACTTC. It is translated as CASSFTAGDYEQYF.

Comment on this clone: The germline gene is not matched at one end of the junction; a read error may be the cause. The chain combines TRBV6-6 with TRBJ1-2, with unresolved D. The CDR3 runs to 14 residues. Germline CDR1 MNHNY, CDR2 SVGAGI (reference sequence). The chain's CDR3 is CASSYPEEGSEPHF. The CDR3 DNA is TGTGCCAGCAGTTACCCCGAGGAGGGCAGCGAACCCCACTTC.

The rearrangement links TRBV29-1 to TRBJ1-2, with D tentatively TRBD1 (6 bases). Germline-derived CDR1 and CDR2 are SQVTM and ANQGSEA. The V gene lost 6 bases and the J gene lost 2 bases, with 7 bases spanning the gap. This CDR3 has 11 residues. The CDR3 here is CSVDSNYGYTF. CDR3 bases: TGCAGCGTGGACAGCAACTATGGCTACACCTTC.

The V and J genes are TRBV10-2 and TRBJ1-4, with D possibly matching TRBD1 (5 bases). V lost 10 bases to trimming and J lost 5 bases, with 14 bases between them. This CDR3 is built from 13 residues. Germline V gene data show CDR1 as WSHSY and CDR2 as SAAADI. CDR3 nucleotide sequence: TGCGCCACCATGAGGGGAGGGAATGAAAAACTGTTTTTT. Its translation: CATMRGGNEKLFF.

The CDR3 DNA follows: TGTGCCAGCAGCAGGACAGGGAATCAGCCCCAGCATTTT. This sequence encodes CASSRTGNQPQHF. This chain joins TRBV27 and TRBJ1-5; 8 bases map to TRBD1. Germline lookup yields CDR1 MNHEY and CDR2 SMNVEV (reference sequence). J gave up 4 bases and V 6 bases, and 2 bases lay outside the gene matches. CDR3 length: 13 residues.

V gene TRBV10-3 combines with J gene TRBJ1-2, with a tentative D call TRBD1 (5 bases). Germline CDR1 ENHRY, CDR2 SYGVKD. Trimming left V 2 bases short and J 4 bases short, with 17 bases between. The CDR3 is 16 residues long. Here the CDR3 reads CAISEGGGIPTYGYTF. The CDR3 DNA sequence: TGTGCCATCAGTGAGGGTGGGGGGATCCCTACCTATGGCTACACCTTC.

This clone came up once. The chain has TRBV5-1 and TRBJ1-4; maybe TRBD1 (6 bases). Germline CDR1 and CDR2: SGHRS and YFSETQ. Trimming shortened V by 3 bases and J by 5 bases, and 8 bases separated the two germline ends. This CDR3 is 13 amino acids long. The CDR3: CASSWQGNEKLFF. CDR3 coding DNA: TGCGCCAGCAGCTGGCAGGGGAATGAAAAACTGTTTTTT.

As to this clone: At one end, the junction sequence differs from germline, possibly due to a read error. The chain combines TRBV2 with TRBJ2-2; perhaps TRBD1 as D (5 bases). CDR3 length equals 15 residues. Per the germline V gene, CDR1 is SNHLY and CDR2 is FYNNEI. Written as DNA, the CDR3 is TGTGCCAGCAGCGAAGGGTCTAGGGGATGGTGGGAGCTGTTTTTT. Its protein is CASSEGSRGWWELFF.